This TCR beta chain derives from a study of blood T cells in healthy people across ages. The authors ran a second PCR of 7 to 11 cycles using a sample-barcoded 5' primer and a J-beta primer mix. Samples each returned at least 2.5 million CDR3-containing paired-end reads. TCRdb redid the calling of the 5' RACE reads with MiXCR, one entry per CDR3 protein. Of about 680,000 distinct CDR3 sequences listed, 45% to 50% are singletons. This clonotype was observed once. The V end was cut by 7 bases, the J end by 5 bases, with 14 bases between. This CDR3 contains 14 residues. Germline assignment: CDR1 SEHNR and CDR2 FQNEAQ (reference sequence).

The source material was blood. This receptor was obtained from a woman aged 60 to 75 in good health. The chain uses TRBV7-9 and TRBJ2-2, with D possibly matching TRBD2 (5 bases). CDR3 nucleotides: TGTGCCAGCACCACAACCTCGGGGACCGGGGAGCTGTTTTTT. It encodes CASTTTSGTGELFF.